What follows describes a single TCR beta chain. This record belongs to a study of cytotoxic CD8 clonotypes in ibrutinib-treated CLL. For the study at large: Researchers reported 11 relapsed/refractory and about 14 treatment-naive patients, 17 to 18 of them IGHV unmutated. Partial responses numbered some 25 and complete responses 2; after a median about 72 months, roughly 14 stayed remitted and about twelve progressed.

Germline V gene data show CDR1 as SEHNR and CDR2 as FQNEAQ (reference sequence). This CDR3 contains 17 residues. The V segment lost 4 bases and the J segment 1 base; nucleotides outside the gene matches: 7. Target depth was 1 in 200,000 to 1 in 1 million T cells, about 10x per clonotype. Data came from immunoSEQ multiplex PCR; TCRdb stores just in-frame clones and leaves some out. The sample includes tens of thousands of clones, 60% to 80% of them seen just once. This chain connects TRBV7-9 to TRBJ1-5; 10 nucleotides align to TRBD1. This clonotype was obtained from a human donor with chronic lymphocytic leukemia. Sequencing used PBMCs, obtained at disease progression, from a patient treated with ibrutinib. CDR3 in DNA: TGTGCCAGCAGCTCCGGACAGGGGGATTGGAGCAATCAGCCCCAGCATTTT. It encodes CASSSGQGDWSNQPQHF.